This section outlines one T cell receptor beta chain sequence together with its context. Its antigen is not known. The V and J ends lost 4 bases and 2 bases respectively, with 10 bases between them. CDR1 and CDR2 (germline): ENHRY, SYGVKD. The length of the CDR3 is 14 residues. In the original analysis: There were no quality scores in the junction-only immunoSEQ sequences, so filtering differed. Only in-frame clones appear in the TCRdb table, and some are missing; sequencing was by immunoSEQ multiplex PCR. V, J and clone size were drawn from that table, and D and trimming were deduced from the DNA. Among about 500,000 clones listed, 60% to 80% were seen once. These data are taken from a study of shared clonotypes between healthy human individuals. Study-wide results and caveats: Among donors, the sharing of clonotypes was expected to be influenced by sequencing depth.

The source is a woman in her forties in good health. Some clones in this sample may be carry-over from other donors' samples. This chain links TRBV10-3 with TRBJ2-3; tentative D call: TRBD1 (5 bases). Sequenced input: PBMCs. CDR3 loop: CAISVGRDTDTQYF. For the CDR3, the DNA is TGTGCCATCAGTGTGGGCAGGGACACAGATACGCAGTATTTT.